This TCR beta chain was identified in a study of graft-versus-host responses after intestinal transplantation. About the study: Each patient got anti-thymocyte globulin induction, then tacrolimus and steroids for roughly 3 years. Overall study findings and caveats: GvH clones surfaced in recipient marrow, some emerging earlier in ileum or blood. The presence of high graft-versus-host to host-versus-graft clonal ratios in allografts characterized patients with graft-donor T cell macrochimerism.

Data came from immunoSEQ multiplex PCR; TCRdb stores just in-frame clones and leaves some out. The sample includes roughly 110,000 clones, 85% to 95% of them seen just once. The CDR3 is 18 amino acids. V lost 0 bases and J lost 3; bases outside the gene matches: 14. CDR1 and CDR2 from the germline V gene are LGHNA and YNFKEQ. On this clone: Its antigen is as yet unknown.

Specimen: unstimulated CD8+ T cells sorted from spleen or lymph node cells, collected before transplant. The J gene is TRBJ2-7, the V gene TRBV4-2, with 7 bases fitting TRBD2. The TCR comes from a human donor who was the organ donor for an intestinal transplant. Written as DNA, the CDR3 is TGTGCCAGCAGCCAAGATAGGTCGGCTAGCGGCCTACTCTACGAGCAGTACTTC. Translation: CASSQDRSASGLLYEQYF.